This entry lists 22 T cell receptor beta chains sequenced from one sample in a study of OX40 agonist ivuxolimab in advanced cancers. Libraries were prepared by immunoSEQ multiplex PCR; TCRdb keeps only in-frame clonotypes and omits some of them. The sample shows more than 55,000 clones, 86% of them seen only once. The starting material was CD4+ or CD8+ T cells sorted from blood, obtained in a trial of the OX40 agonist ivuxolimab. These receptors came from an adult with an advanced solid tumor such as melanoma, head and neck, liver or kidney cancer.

CDR3 protein: CASSLTTTGELFF. CDR3 DNA: TGTGCCAGCAGCTTAACGACCACCGGGGAGCTGTTTTTT. This sequence joins TRBV7-2 and TRBJ2-2; D is uncertain. With 2 bases removed from V and 4 bases from J, the gap between germline ends came to 5 bases. The V gene's germline CDR1 is SGHTA and CDR2 FQGNSA. This CDR3 has 13 amino acids.

In DNA, the CDR3 is TGTGCCAGTAGTATAGATCGTCGGTGGAGGACAAAGATGGTAGGGACTGAAGCTTTCTTT. Residues: CASSIDRRWRTKMVGTEAFF. The V gene is TRBV19, the J gene TRBJ1-1, with D tentatively TRBD1 (5 bases). CDR1 and CDR2 (germline): LNHDA, SQIVND (reference sequence). The CDR3 totals 20 residues. The V end lost 0 bases, the J end lost 5 bases, and 28 bases lay between the germline ends.

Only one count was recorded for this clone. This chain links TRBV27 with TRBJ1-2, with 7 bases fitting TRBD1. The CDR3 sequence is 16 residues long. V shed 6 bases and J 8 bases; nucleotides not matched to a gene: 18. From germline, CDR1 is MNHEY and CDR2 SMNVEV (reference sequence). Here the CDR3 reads CASRRTSGGIRNGYTF. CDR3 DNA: TGTGCCAGCAGACGGACCTCAGGGGGGATTAGGAACGGCTACACCTTC.

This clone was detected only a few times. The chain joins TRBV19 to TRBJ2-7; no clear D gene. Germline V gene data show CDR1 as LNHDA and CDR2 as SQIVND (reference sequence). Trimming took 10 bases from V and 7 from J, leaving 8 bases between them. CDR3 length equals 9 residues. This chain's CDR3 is CAINMEQYF. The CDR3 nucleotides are TGTGCCATCAACATGGAGCAGTACTTC.

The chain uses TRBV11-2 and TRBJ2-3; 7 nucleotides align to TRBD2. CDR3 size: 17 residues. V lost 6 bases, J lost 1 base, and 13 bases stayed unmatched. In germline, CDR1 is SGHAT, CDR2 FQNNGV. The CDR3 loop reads CASRTLGLVQGTDTQYF. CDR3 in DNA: TGTGCCAGCAGAACCCTAGGACTAGTACAGGGCACAGATACGCAGTATTTT.

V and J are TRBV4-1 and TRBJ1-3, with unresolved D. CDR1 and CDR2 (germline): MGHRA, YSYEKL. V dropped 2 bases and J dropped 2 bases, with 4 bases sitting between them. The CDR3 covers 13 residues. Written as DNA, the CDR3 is TGCGCCAGCAGCCAATTACCTGGAAACACCATATATTTT. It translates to CASSQLPGNTIYF.

The CDR3 nucleotides are TGTGCCAGCAGCCTGCTCTGGACAGGGGGCGCGGTGTACAATGAGCAGTTCTTC. Translating gives CASSLLWTGGAVYNEQFF. V and J are TRBV7-9 and TRBJ2-1; the match to TRBD1 covers 11 bases. This CDR3 is 18 amino acids long. Germline V lookup: CDR1 SEHNR, CDR2 FQNEAQ (reference sequence). V shed 5 bases and J 4 bases; nucleotides not matched to a gene: 13.

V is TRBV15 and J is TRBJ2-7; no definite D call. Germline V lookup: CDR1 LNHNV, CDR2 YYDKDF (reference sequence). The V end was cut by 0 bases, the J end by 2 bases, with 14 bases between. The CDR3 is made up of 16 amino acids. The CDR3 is CATSRDSVLSPYEQYF. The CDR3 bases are TGTGCCACCAGCAGAGATTCTGTCCTCTCCCCCTACGAGCAGTACTTC.

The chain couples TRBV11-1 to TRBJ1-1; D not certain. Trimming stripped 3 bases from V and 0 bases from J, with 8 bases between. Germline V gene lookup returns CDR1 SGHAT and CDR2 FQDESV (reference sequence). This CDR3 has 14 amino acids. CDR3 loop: CASSLSVVNTEAFF. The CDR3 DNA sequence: TGTGCCAGCAGCTTGTCGGTTGTGAACACTGAAGCTTTCTTT.

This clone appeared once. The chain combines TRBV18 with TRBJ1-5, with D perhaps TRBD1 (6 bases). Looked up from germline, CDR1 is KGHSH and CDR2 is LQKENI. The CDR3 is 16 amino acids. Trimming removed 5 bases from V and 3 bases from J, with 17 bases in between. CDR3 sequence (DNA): TGTGCCAGCTCATTCTCACAGGGCAGGGTCAATCAGCCCCAGCATTTT. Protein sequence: CASSFSQGRVNQPQHF.

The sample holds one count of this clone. This CDR3 is CASRPGGTYEQYF. The CDR3 DNA reads TGTGCCAGCAGACCAGGAGGAACCTACGAGCAGTACTTC. This sequence joins TRBV6-5 and TRBJ2-7; D possibly corresponds to TRBD2 (5 bases). The CDR3 is 13 amino acids. V dropped 6 bases and J dropped 2 bases, with 11 bases sitting between them. The V gene's germline CDR1 is MNHEY and CDR2 SVGAGI.

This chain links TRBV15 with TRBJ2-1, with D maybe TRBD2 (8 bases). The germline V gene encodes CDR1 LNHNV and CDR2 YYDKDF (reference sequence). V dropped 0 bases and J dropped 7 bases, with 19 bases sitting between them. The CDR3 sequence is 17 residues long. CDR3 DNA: TGTGCCACCAGCAGAGACCCTACAGGGGTAGCGGGGAATGAGCAGTTCTTC. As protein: CATSRDPTGVAGNEQFF. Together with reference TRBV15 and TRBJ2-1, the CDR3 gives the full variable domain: DAMVIQNPRYQVTQFGKPVTLSCSQTLNHNVMYWYQQKSSQAPKLLFHYYDKDFNNEADTPDNFQSRRPNTSFCFLDIRSPGLGDTAMYLCATSRDPTGVAGNEQFFGPGTRLTVL.

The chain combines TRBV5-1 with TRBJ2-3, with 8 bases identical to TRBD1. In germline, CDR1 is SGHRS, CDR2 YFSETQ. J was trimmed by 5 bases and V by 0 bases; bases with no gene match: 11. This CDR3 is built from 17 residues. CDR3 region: CASSLGSTGVGGDTQYF. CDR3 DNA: TGCGCCAGCAGCTTGGGCTCGACAGGGGTTGGGGGAGATACGCAGTATTTT.

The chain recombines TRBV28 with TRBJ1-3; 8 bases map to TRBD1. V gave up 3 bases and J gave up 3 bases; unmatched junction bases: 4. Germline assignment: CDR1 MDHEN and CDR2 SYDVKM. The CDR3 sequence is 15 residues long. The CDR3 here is CASSLGTGIGNTIYF. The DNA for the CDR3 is TGTGCCAGCAGTTTGGGGACAGGTATTGGAAACACCATATATTTT.

CDR3 sequence (DNA): TGTGCCAGCTCATATGGTAACACCGGGGAGCTGTTTTTT. Residues: CASSYGNTGELFF. The chain uses TRBV18 and TRBJ2-2; no firm D call. This CDR3 comprises 13 residues. In germline, CDR1 is KGHSH, CDR2 LQKENI. Trimming pared 5 bases from V and 2 bases from J, leaving 6 bases between.

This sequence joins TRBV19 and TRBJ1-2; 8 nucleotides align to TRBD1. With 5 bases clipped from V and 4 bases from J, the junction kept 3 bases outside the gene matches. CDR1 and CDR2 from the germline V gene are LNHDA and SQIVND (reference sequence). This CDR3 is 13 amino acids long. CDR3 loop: CASSSGQGYGYTF. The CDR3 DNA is TGTGCCAGTAGTTCCGGACAGGGCTATGGCTACACCTTC. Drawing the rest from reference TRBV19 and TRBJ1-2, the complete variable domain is DGGITQSPKYLFRKEGQNVTLSCEQNLNHDAMYWYRQDPGQGLRLIYYSQIVNDFQKGDIAEGYSVSREKKESFPLTVTSAQKNPTAFYLCASSSGQGYGYTFGSGTRLTVV.

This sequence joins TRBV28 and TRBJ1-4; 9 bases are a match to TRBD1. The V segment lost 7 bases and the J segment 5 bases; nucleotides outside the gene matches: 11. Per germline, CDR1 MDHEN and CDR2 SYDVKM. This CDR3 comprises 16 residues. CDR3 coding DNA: TGTGCCAGCAAGGTCACAGGGGGCGCTAGGAATGAAAAACTGTTTTTT. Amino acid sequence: CASKVTGGARNEKLFF.

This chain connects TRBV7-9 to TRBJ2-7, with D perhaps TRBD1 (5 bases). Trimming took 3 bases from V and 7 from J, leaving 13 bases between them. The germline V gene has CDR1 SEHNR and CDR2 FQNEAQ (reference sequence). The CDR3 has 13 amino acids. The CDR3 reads CASSLGQETEQYF. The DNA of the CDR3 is TGTGCCAGCAGCTTGGGGCAGGAGACAGAGCAGTACTTC.

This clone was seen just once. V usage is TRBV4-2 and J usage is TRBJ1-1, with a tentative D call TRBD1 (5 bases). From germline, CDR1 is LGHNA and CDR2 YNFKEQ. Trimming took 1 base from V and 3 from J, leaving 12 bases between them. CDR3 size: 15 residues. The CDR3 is CASSQGSGGDTEAFF. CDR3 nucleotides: TGTGCCAGCAGCCAAGGATCGGGGGGTGACACTGAAGCTTTCTTT.

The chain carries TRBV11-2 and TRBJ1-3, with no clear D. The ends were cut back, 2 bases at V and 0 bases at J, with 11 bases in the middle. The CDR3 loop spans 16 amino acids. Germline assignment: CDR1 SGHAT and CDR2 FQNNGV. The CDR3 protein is CASSLNHIGSGNTIYF. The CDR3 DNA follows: TGTGCCAGCAGCTTAAATCACATCGGCTCTGGAAACACCATATATTTT.

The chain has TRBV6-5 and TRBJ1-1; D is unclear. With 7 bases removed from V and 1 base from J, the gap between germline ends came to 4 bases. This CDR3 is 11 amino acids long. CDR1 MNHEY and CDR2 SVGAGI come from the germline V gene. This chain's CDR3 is CASKGNTEAFF. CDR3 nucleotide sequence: TGTGCCAGCAAAGGGAACACTGAAGCTTTCTTT.

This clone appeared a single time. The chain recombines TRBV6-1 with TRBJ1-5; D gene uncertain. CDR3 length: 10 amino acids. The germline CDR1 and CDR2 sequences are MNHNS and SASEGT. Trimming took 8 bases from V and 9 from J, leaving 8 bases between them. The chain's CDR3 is CASGSLPQHF. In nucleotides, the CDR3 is TGTGCCAGCGGGTCGTTGCCCCAGCATTTT.